The rows below give T cell receptor beta chains drawn from one sample of a study of molecular identifiers for immune sequencing clone quantification. TCRdb re-called the PCR reads through MiXCR, storing one row per CDR3 protein. The repertoire consists of 85,000 to 90,000 distinct CDR3 sequences, with around a fifth occurring once and the leading ten covering 0.85%. Sequenced material: naive CD8+ T cells from blood, with Jurkat cell RNA spiked in. Every receptor here comes from a human donor in good health. Some libraries in this study had Jurkat cell RNA spiked in. The CDR3 runs from the conserved cysteine through the conserved F or W. D genes are given only for firm matches. Some rows mark clone size as missing; the rest say once, few, many or name a class of expanded clone.

v_gene	j_gene	abundance	d_gene	CDR3nt	CDR3aa
TRBV4-3	TRBJ2-7	many	TRBD2	TGCGCCAGCAGCCAAGATGCGGGAGGTCCTTCCTACGAGCAGTACTTC	CASSQDAGGPSYEQYF
TRBV14	TRBJ2-5	many	-	TGTGCCAGCAGCCTGGACGCAAAGACCCAGTACTTC	CASSLDAKTQYF
TRBV4-3	TRBJ2-7	many	TRBD1	TGCGCCAGCAGCCAATTTGGGACAGGGGGCGAGCAGTACTTC	CASSQFGTGGEQYF
TRBV12-5	TRBJ1-1	many	-	TGTGCTAGTGGTTTTGGGACTGAAGCTTTCTTT	CASGFGTEAFF
TRBV28	TRBJ2-7	many	-	TGTGCCATAGGGACCCCTGACGACGAGCAGTACTTC	CAIGTPDDEQYF
TRBV19	TRBJ1-5	many	-	TGTGCCAGTAGTCCAGGGACGTGGCAGAGCAATCAGCCCCAGCATTTT	CASSPGTWQSNQPQHF
TRBV5-1	TRBJ2-2	-	-	TGCGCCAGCAGCACCCCTTCCACCGGGGAGCTGTTTTTT	CASSTPSTGELFF
TRBV12-3/TRBV12-4	TRBJ2-5	many	TRBD1	TGTGCCAGCAGTTTTTCCGGGACAGGGACAGAGACCCAGTACTTC	CASSFSGTGTETQYF
TRBV6-5	TRBJ2-5	many	-	TGTGCCAGCAGTTACCTGGGAGGCCAAGAGACCCAGTACTTC	CASSYLGGQETQYF
TRBV7-9	TRBJ2-5	many	-	TGTGCCAGCAGCTTAGCGATCCAGGGTCCCCAGGGGACCCAGTACTTC	CASSLAIQGPQGTQYF
TRBV12-3/TRBV12-4	TRBJ2-5	many	-	TGTGCCAGCAGTTACGGGTCCGAGACCCAGTACTTC	CASSYGSETQYF
TRBV12-3/TRBV12-4	TRBJ2-7	many	TRBD2	TGTGCCAGCAACCCGGGGGGTGCGTCCTACGAGCAGTACTTC	CASNPGGASYEQYF
TRBV7-9	TRBJ2-3	many	-	TGTGCCAGCAGCTTAGGGGACGGACCGCGGGATACGCAGTATTTT	CASSLGDGPRDTQYF
TRBV2	TRBJ1-5	many	-	TGTGCCAGCAGTGAAGGCAACTCTGTAAGGCCCCAGCATTTT	CASSEGNSVRPQHF
TRBV10-2	TRBJ2-7	many	-	TGCGCCAGCAGTGAGTCGACCGGGGTAAATTACGAGCAGTACTTC	CASSESTGVNYEQYF
TRBV20-1	TRBJ2-3	many	-	TGCAGTGCTAGAAGCCCGCTCACAGATACGCAGTATTTT	CSARSPLTDTQYF
TRBV7-9	TRBJ2-3	many	TRBD2	TGTGCCAGCAGCCCCGGGGGCCAGCGGGAGGCCGGAGATACGCAGTATTTT	CASSPGGQREAGDTQYF
TRBV9	TRBJ2-7	many	-	TGTGCCAGCAGCCCTACGTCCCTCTCCTCCTACGAGCAGTACTTC	CASSPTSLSSYEQYF
TRBV6-1	TRBJ2-3	many	TRBD1	TGTGCCAGCAGTGAGGACAGGCCTAGCACAGATACGCAGTATTTT	CASSEDRPSTDTQYF
TRBV28	TRBJ2-3	-	-	TGTGCCAGCAGTTTAGTCGGCAGGGGAACAGATACGCAGTATTTT	CASSLVGRGTDTQYF
TRBV27	TRBJ2-7	-	-	TGTGCCAGCAGTTTACTTAAGGGAAGCTCCTACGAGCAGTACTTC	CASSLLKGSSYEQYF
TRBV30	TRBJ2-7	many	-	TGTGCCTGGAGCTCCGGCTACGAGCAGTACTTC	CAWSSGYEQYF
TRBV27	TRBJ2-5	many	-	TGTGCCAGCAGTTTTCATGGCCCGAGGGTCCAAGAGACCCAGTACTTC	CASSFHGPRVQETQYF
TRBV4-1	TRBJ1-5	many	-	TGCGCCAGCAGCCAAGTCATGCAGGGAGGGAATCAGCCCCAGCATTTT	CASSQVMQGGNQPQHF
TRBV13	TRBJ1-4	few	-	TGTGCCAGCAGCTCAGAACAGGGCGATGCAACTAATGAAAAACTGTTTTTT	CASSSEQGDATNEKLFF
TRBV2	TRBJ1-4	many	-	TGTGCCAGCAGTGAAGCGCTTTGGGCCCAAGAGGATGAAAAACTGTTTTTT	CASSEALWAQEDEKLFF
TRBV18	TRBJ2-3	-	-	TGTGCCAGCTCACCACCGCAGGGAAGTAATACAAACACAGATACGCAGTATTTT	CASSPPQGSNTNTDTQYF
TRBV5-8	TRBJ2-1	many	-	TGTGCCAGCAGCTTGGTGGCCCGCACCACTGAGCAGTTCTTC	CASSLVARTTEQFF
TRBV7-9	TRBJ2-3	many	-	TGTGCCAGCAGCCCGCCGGGCCGCACAGATACGCAGTATTTT	CASSPPGRTDTQYF
TRBV7-9	TRBJ1-1	-	-	TGTGCCAGCAGCTTAGATTTAGGGGAAGAGACTGAAGCTTTCTTT	CASSLDLGEETEAFF
TRBV28	TRBJ2-3	-	TRBD2	TGTGCCAGCCGCGGGGAGGGGTCAGCACTCCAAATCGCAACAGATACGCAGTATTTT	CASRGEGSALQIATDTQYF
TRBV7-9	TRBJ2-7	many	TRBD1	TGTGCCAGCAGCTTAGGGGGGACAGGGGAGCAGTACTTC	CASSLGGTGEQYF
TRBV12-3/TRBV12-4	TRBJ2-3	many	TRBD2	TGTGCCAGCAGTTTAGCCCACCCCTTTAGCGGGAGTGGTCTGGATACGCAGTATTTT	CASSLAHPFSGSGLDTQYF
TRBV12-3/TRBV12-4	TRBJ2-5	-	TRBD1	TGTGCCAGCAGACAGGCCCCCGGGACAGCCGGCGAGGAGGAGACCCAGTACTTC	CASRQAPGTAGEEETQYF
TRBV12-3/TRBV12-4	TRBJ2-1	-	-	TGTGCCAGCGGACGGGCTGCCTCCTACAATGAGCTGTTCTTC	CASGRAASYNELFF
TRBV29-1	TRBJ2-7	many	TRBD2	TGCAGCGTTGACGGACTAGTGGGGACCTACGAGCAGTACTTC	CSVDGLVGTYEQYF
TRBV15	TRBJ2-7	many	-	TGTGCCACCAGCAGAGATGGCCAGGGCACCTACGAGCAGTACTTC	CATSRDGQGTYEQYF
TRBV11-2	TRBJ2-3	many	-	TGTGCCAGCAGCTCCTCAGGGTCGGCGGATCGCACAGATACGCAGTATTTT	CASSSSGSADRTDTQYF
TRBV3-1	TRBJ2-4	many	-	TGTGCCAGCAGCCACGACCCGTTTGTTGCCAAAAACATTCAGTACTTC	CASSHDPFVAKNIQYF
TRBV5-1	TRBJ2-1	many	TRBD1	TGCGCCAGCAGCTTGGCCGGGACAGGGGACTACAATGAGCAGTTCTTC	CASSLAGTGDYNEQFF
TRBV25-1	TRBJ2-7	many	-	TGTGCCAGCAGTGAAGCAGGGAGGAACGAGCAGTACTTC	CASSEAGRNEQYF
TRBV29-1	TRBJ2-4	many	TRBD1	TGCAGCGTCTTAGACAGGGAGAAAAACATTCAGTACTTC	CSVLDREKNIQYF
TRBV29-1	TRBJ1-2	many	-	TGCAGCGTTACCCCGGAGCCTCTGGGGTATGGCTACACCTTC	CSVTPEPLGYGYTF
TRBV6-2/TRBV6-3	TRBJ2-6	many	-	TGTGCCACCCAGTCTGGGGCCAACGTCCTGACTTTC	CATQSGANVLTF
TRBV5-5	TRBJ2-7	many	-	TGTGCCAGCAGCAAGGACAGTACATCCTACGAGCAGTACTTC	CASSKDSTSYEQYF
TRBV4-3	TRBJ2-2	many	-	TGCGCCAGCAGCCAAGATGGGGCCCCCGGGGAGCTGTTTTTT	CASSQDGAPGELFF
TRBV14	TRBJ2-7	many	-	TGTGCCAGCAGCCAAGACGAGGCGGGCGGCAGCTCCTACGAGCAGTACTTC	CASSQDEAGGSSYEQYF
TRBV6-2/TRBV6-3	TRBJ1-5	few	-	TGTGCCAGCAGTCAGAGTTTGGGGGGCAGCAATCAGCCCCAGCATTTT	CASSQSLGGSNQPQHF
TRBV4-1	TRBJ2-1	many	TRBD2	TGCGCCAGCAGCCAAGGCGGCGGGAGAGTCTACAATGAGCAGTTCTTC	CASSQGGGRVYNEQFF
TRBV2	TRBJ1-5	few	TRBD1	TGTGCCAGCAGTGATTTCACAGGGGTTAGCAATCAGCCCCAGCATTTT	CASSDFTGVSNQPQHF
TRBV3-1	TRBJ2-7	-	-	TGTGCCAGCACAATAACCGGGACCTTTTACGAGCAGTACTTC	CASTITGTFYEQYF
TRBV29-1	TRBJ1-2	few	TRBD1	TGCAGCGTTTTGGACAGGGAAACCTATGGCTACACCTTC	CSVLDRETYGYTF
TRBV2	TRBJ1-4	-	-	TGTGCCAGCAGGGGGCTTGGTAATGAAAAACTGTTTTTT	CASRGLGNEKLFF
TRBV7-6	TRBJ2-5	many	-	TGTGCCAGCAGCTCCTACACCAGTGGGGAAGAGACCCAGTACTTC	CASSSYTSGEETQYF
TRBV28	TRBJ2-5	-	TRBD1	TGTGCCAGCAGTCCACAACCGGGACAGGGGGCCCAAGAGACCCAGTACTTC	CASSPQPGQGAQETQYF